A selection of T cell receptor beta chains follows, all from one sample in a study of cytomegalovirus exposure and HLA in healthy donors. Produced via immunoSEQ multiplex PCR; TCRdb's table is partial and in-frame only. In the table there are about 150,000 clones, roughly four fifths of which are singletons. Input material: PBMCs. All receptors come from a man aged 30 to 39 in good health and CMV-seropositive. Each CDR3 is given with its conserved first and last residue. A D gene is named only where the DNA matches it firmly. Clone size is stated in some rows and not others, as once, few, many or a class when expanded.

V gene	clone size	J gene	D gene	CDR3 DNA	CDR3 protein
TRBV9	.	TRBJ1-1	TRBD1	TGTGCCAGCAGCGTAGAATCAGGGGGGGCTTTCTTT	CASSVESGGAFF
TRBV6-5	.	TRBJ2-1	.	TGTGCCAGCAGTCCGGGACAAGAATACAATGAGCAGTTCTTC	CASSPGQEYNEQFF
TRBV7-9	once	TRBJ2-5	TRBD2	TGTGCCAGCAGGGTTAGCGGGAGCGGAGGGGAGCAGTACTTC	CASRVSGSGGEQYF
TRBV7-9	.	TRBJ2-5	TRBD2	TGTGCCAGCAGCCAGACAGCGGGAGGGGGAGAGACCCAGTACTTC	CASSQTAGGGETQYF
TRBV7-9	.	TRBJ2-7	.	TGTGCCAGCAGCGGGCGACAGAAACCCTACGAGCAGTACTTC	CASSGRQKPYEQYF
TRBV27	few	TRBJ1-4	.	TGTGCCAGCAGAAGACAGCGTAATGAAAAACTGTTTTTT	CASRRQRNEKLFF
TRBV4-1	.	TRBJ1-6	.	TGCGCCAGCAGCCAAGGGAAGGGGCCTAATTCACCCCTCCACTTT	CASSQGKGPNSPLHF
TRBV7-9	.	TRBJ2-7	TRBD1	TGTGCCAGCAGCTTAACCTCCGGGACAGGGGGCATCGACGAGCAGTACTTC	CASSLTSGTGGIDEQYF
TRBV27	.	TRBJ2-6	TRBD1	TGTGCCAGCACCTCAACAGGGGGCGCCCCGGGAGGGGCCAACGTCCTGACTTTC	CASTSTGGAPGGANVLTF
TRBV2	.	TRBJ2-7	TRBD1	TGTGCCAGCAGTGGGCCGGACAGGCTCCAGGCCTTATTCTACGAGCAGTACTTC	CASSGPDRLQALFYEQYF
TRBV19	.	TRBJ1-5	.	TGTGCCAGTAGTATCAGCGGGGATTGGGGTCAGCCCCAGCATTTT	CASSISGDWGQPQHF
TRBV19	.	TRBJ2-1	TRBD2	TGTGCCAGTAGTATATTCCCCTTACTAGCGGGAGGGATCATCGAGCAGTTCTTC	CASSIFPLLAGGIIEQFF
TRBV19	.	TRBJ2-7	TRBD1	TGTGCCAGTAGTCCCCGACAGGGGTTTTACGAGCAGTACTTC	CASSPRQGFYEQYF
TRBV20-1	.	TRBJ2-5	.	TGCAGTGCTAGAATCGGAGAGACCCAGTACTTC	CSARIGETQYF
TRBV7-6	.	TRBJ1-5	.	TGTGCCAGCAGCTTATATCAGGGGAGCAATCAGCCCCAGCATTTT	CASSLYQGSNQPQHF
TRBV7-9	.	TRBJ1-2	.	TGTGCCAGCAGCTTAGGTACAGCTCCTAACTATGGCTACACCTTC	CASSLGTAPNYGYTF
TRBV6-5	.	TRBJ1-6	.	TGTGCCAGCAGTGAGGTAGTCTATAATTCACCCCTCCACTTT	CASSEVVYNSPLHF
TRBV27	.	TRBJ1-5	.	TGTGCCAGCAGCCCCATCCCGAGGGGCGGGGGCGAAATGGGGGTAGGGCGGCAGCCCCAGCATTTT	CASSPIPRGGGEMGVGRQPQHF
TRBV19	.	TRBJ1-5	TRBD1	TGTGCCAGTAGGGGACAGGGCGGCAATCAGCCCCAGCATTTT	CASRGQGGNQPQHF
TRBV6-5	.	TRBJ1-1	.	TGTGCCAGCAGGGACACTGTGAACACTGAAGCTTTCTTT	CASRDTVNTEAFF
TRBV18	.	TRBJ1-4	TRBD1	TGTGCCAGCTCACCGGGGCGACAGGGTGAAAAACTGTTTTTT	CASSPGRQGEKLFF
TRBV4-1	.	TRBJ2-5	TRBD2	TGCGCCAGCAGCCAAGTCCCGACAGCGGGGCAAGAGACCCAGTACTTC	CASSQVPTAGQETQYF
TRBV30	few	TRBJ1-4	.	TGTGCCTGGGAACAGGAAAAACTGTTTTTT	CAWEQEKLFF
TRBV11-2	.	TRBJ1-4	.	TGTGCCAGCAGCCCCGATGGGGGGGCCGGAGAAAAACTGTTTTTT	CASSPDGGAGEKLFF
TRBV6-5	.	TRBJ1-5	.	TGTGCCAGCAGTTACTCCGAGGGTCGGCCCCAGCATTTT	CASSYSEGRPQHF
TRBV5-1	.	TRBJ1-3	.	TGCGCCAGCAGCTTGGAGGGGGGGCTGGACACCATATATTTT	CASSLEGGLDTIYF
TRBV11-2	.	TRBJ1-3	.	TGTGCCAGCACCAATTGGGGGCCTGGAAACACCATATATTTT	CASTNWGPGNTIYF
TRBV7-2	.	TRBJ1-1	.	TGTGCCAGCAGCTTAGTAGCTAACACTGAAGCTTTCTTT	CASSLVANTEAFF
TRBV28	.	TRBJ2-4	.	TGTGCCAGCAGTTCCCCGGGGATTGGCCAGAAAAACATTCAGTACTTC	CASSSPGIGQKNIQYF
TRBV28	once	TRBJ1-4	.	TGTGCCAGCAGTTTGCGGGGAGGTAATGAAAAACTGTTTTTT	CASSLRGGNEKLFF
TRBV30	.	TRBJ1-1	TRBD1	TGTGCCTGGAGTGTATGGACCGGACAGGCGGCTTTCTTT	CAWSVWTGQAAFF
TRBV28	few	TRBJ2-1	.	TGTGCCAGCATCCACGGGAATTCTCGTACGCAGTTCTTC	CASIHGNSRTQFF
TRBV15	.	TRBJ1-5	TRBD1	TGTGCCACCAGCAGAGATCGGACAGGGCCCAATCAGCCCCAGCATTTT	CATSRDRTGPNQPQHF
TRBV5-5	.	TRBJ2-7	.	TGTGCCAGCAGCTTGGGGCCCTCAGGGGCTTACGAGCAGTACTTC	CASSLGPSGAYEQYF
TRBV28	.	TRBJ2-7	TRBD2	TGTGCCAGCAGGCGGGAGGGCCCTTACGAGCAGTACTTC	CASRREGPYEQYF
TRBV10-3	.	TRBJ2-2	TRBD2	TGTGCCATCAGTGAGTATAGCGGGGGCCGGAACACCGGGGAGCTGTTTTTT	CAISEYSGGRNTGELFF
TRBV29-1	.	TRBJ2-5	TRBD1	TGCAGCGTCGGACAGGAATCCTACGAGCAGCACTTC	CSVGQESYEQHF
TRBV2	.	TRBJ1-4	TRBD1	TGTGCCAGCACAGGACAGGGGGCGTCAGGGGAAAAACTGTTTTTT	CASTGQGASGEKLFF
TRBV18	.	TRBJ1-1	.	TGTGCCAGCTCAACAGGGTTCAGGGTGAACACTGAAGCTTTCTTT	CASSTGFRVNTEAFF
TRBV5-4	.	TRBJ2-7	TRBD1	TGTGCCGGACGGGACAGCTCATCCTACGAGCAGTACTTC	CAGRDSSSYEQYF
TRBV5-1	.	TRBJ1-4	TRBD1	TGCGCCAGCAGCATGGGACAGGGGGAAAAACTGTTTTTT	CASSMGQGEKLFF
TRBV7-2	few	TRBJ2-7	.	TGTGCCAGCAGCTTAGACTTCGCCGGCGAGCAGTACTTC	CASSLDFAGEQYF
TRBV20-1	.	TRBJ2-3	.	TGCAGTGCTAACCGGGACAAGTTGTATTTT	CSANRDKLYF
TRBV5-4	.	TRBJ2-1	.	TGTGCCAGCAGCTTGTTGGGCCCCTACAATGAGCAGTTCTTC	CASSLLGPYNEQFF
TRBV30	few	TRBJ1-3	.	TGTGCCTGGAGTACAGCTTACTCTGGAAACACCATATATTTT	CAWSTAYSGNTIYF
TRBV19	.	TRBJ1-5	.	TGTGCCAGTAGTATACAAGGCGGGGGCCGGCAGCCCCAGCATTTT	CASSIQGGGRQPQHF